Below, 14 T cell receptor beta chains from the same sample are listed, as sequenced in a study of blood T cell repertoires in COVID-19. Using immunoSEQ multiplex PCR, the repertoire was profiled, and TCRdb retains in-frame clones only, with some absent. In the table there are more than 250,000 clones, more than 70% of which are singletons. Specimen: peripheral blood. Every receptor here comes from a man younger than 35 who had recovered from COVID-19.

This clone was observed a few times. The chain recombines TRBV27 with TRBJ1-1; D is undetermined. This CDR3 is built from 11 residues. V lost 6 bases and J 6 bases, leaving 8 bases between the germline ends. The germline V gene has CDR1 MNHEY and CDR2 SMNVEV (reference sequence). DNA of the CDR3: TGTGCCAGCAGAAGCGGGTCTGAAGCTTTCTTT. Amino acid sequence: CASRSGSEAFF.

This clone was seen more than once but under ten times. The chain carries TRBV2 and TRBJ2-2; 14 nucleotides match TRBD2. V dropped 6 bases and J dropped 1; count of bases not matched to a gene: 4. This CDR3 spans 17 amino acids. Looked up from germline, CDR1 is SNHLY and CDR2 is FYNNEI. The CDR3, as DNA: TGTGCCAGCAGGATGACTAGCGGGAGGGTGAACACCGGGGAGCTGTTTTTT. Amino acid sequence: CASRMTSGRVNTGELFF.

The rearrangement uses TRBV14 and TRBJ1-5; TRBD1 aligns across 9 bases. V was clipped by 3 bases and J by 0 bases; unmatched bases: 15. Germline V gives CDR1 SGHDN, CDR2 FVKESK. The CDR3 totals 20 residues. CDR3 sequence (DNA): TGTGCCAGCAGCCACACACGGCGACAGGGGGAACTCTATAGCAATCAGCCCCAGCATTTT. This sequence encodes CASSHTRRQGELYSNQPQHF.

The chain uses TRBV7-2 and TRBJ2-5; 10 bases line up with TRBD2. The V and J ends lost 3 bases and 11 bases, in that order; junction bases with no gene match: 24. This CDR3 spans 19 amino acids. Germline CDR1 SGHTA, CDR2 FQGNSA. CDR3 loop: CASSFQRRGLGLATPQQYF. CDR3 nucleotides: TGTGCCAGCAGCTTCCAGAGGAGGGGGCTGGGACTAGCGACCCCTCAGCAGTACTTC.

The rearrangement links TRBV5-8 to TRBJ2-2; TRBD2 agrees at 9 bases. Germline CDR1 is SGHTS and CDR2 is YDEGEE. Trimming removed 4 bases from V and 1 base from J; junction bases left unmatched: 8. This CDR3 spans 17 amino acids. This CDR3 reads CASSLTFSGGNTGELFF. The CDR3 DNA sequence: TGTGCCAGCAGCCTGACCTTTAGCGGGGGGAACACCGGGGAGCTGTTTTTT.

V and J are TRBV5-1 and TRBJ1-5, with D uncertain. Trimming removed 0 bases at V and 4 bases at J, with 5 bases between. The CDR3 runs 13 residues. Germline V gives CDR1 SGHRS, CDR2 YFSETQ. This CDR3 is CASSLAPNQPQHF. DNA of the CDR3: TGCGCCAGCAGCTTGGCTCCTAATCAGCCCCAGCATTTT.

The genes are TRBV7-9 and TRBJ1-1; unclear D gene. CDR3 length: 13 residues. Trimming left V 7 bases short and J 7 bases short, with 16 bases between. CDR1 is SEHNR, CDR2 FQNEAQ, per germline (reference sequence). CDR3 DNA sequence: TGTGCCAGCACCCCCAAAGGGAGCTTTGAAGCTTTCTTT. Its protein is CASTPKGSFEAFF.

The V and J genes are TRBV29-1 and TRBJ1-1, with 9 nucleotides matching TRBD1. Germline loops: CDR1 SQVTM, CDR2 ANQGSEA. This CDR3 has 13 residues. Losses at the gene ends were 6 bases for V and 5 bases for J; bases not matched to a gene: 7. CDR3 residues: CSVARGQGTEAFF. The CDR3 region has the DNA TGCAGCGTCGCACGGGGACAGGGTACTGAAGCTTTCTTT.

The rearrangement joins TRBV6-6 to TRBJ2-1, with D possibly being TRBD1 (6 bases). CDR1 and CDR2 from the germline V gene are MNHNY and SVGAGI (reference sequence). V lost 10 bases, J lost 8 bases, and 21 bases lay in between. The CDR3 spans 14 residues. The CDR3 region is CATTTAQGFDEQFF. DNA of the CDR3: TGTGCCACCACTACAGCGCAGGGGTTCGATGAGCAGTTCTTC.

The chain links TRBV19 to TRBJ2-3, with TRBD2 matching 9 bases. This CDR3 has 16 residues. The V gene end was trimmed by 5 bases and the J gene end by 5 bases; junction bases not matched to a gene: 11. Germline V gives CDR1 LNHDA, CDR2 SQIVND (reference sequence). Written as DNA, the CDR3 is TGTGCCAGTAGTGGCCTCGGCGGGGGGGCGGGAGATACGCAGTATTTT. This codes for CASSGLGGGAGDTQYF.

The J gene is TRBJ1-2, the V gene TRBV19, with TRBD1 matching over 9 bases. The CDR3 consists of 14 residues. Germline V gene data show CDR1 as LNHDA and CDR2 as SQIVND (reference sequence). Trimming took 3 bases from V and 2 from J; bases not matched to a gene: 1. CDR3 protein: CASSIGQGNYGYTF. CDR3 coding DNA: TGTGCCAGTAGTATCGGACAGGGGAACTATGGCTACACCTTC.

This clone was seen a handful of times. This chain joins TRBV7-9 and TRBJ1-2, with TRBD1 matching over 7 bases. Looked up from germline, CDR1 is SEHNR and CDR2 is FQNEAQ (reference sequence). This CDR3 region has 14 residues. With V trimmed by 8 bases and J by 4 bases, 10 bases remained unmatched. The CDR3 is CASRPRQGSYGYTF. The CDR3 nucleotides are TGTGCCAGCCGCCCCCGACAGGGCAGCTATGGCTACACCTTC.

The chain links TRBV19 to TRBJ1-2, with D possibly TRBD1 on 5 matching bases. Germline V gene data show CDR1 as LNHDA and CDR2 as SQIVND (reference sequence). Trimming took off 6 bases at V and 4 bases at J, with 15 bases between the two ends. This CDR3 has 14 amino acids. DNA of the CDR3: TGTGCCAGTAGCCATGGACAATCGATCTATGGCTACACCTTC. Translating gives CASSHGQSIYGYTF.

This chain joins TRBV29-1 and TRBJ2-5, with a possible D match to TRBD1 (6 bases). The CDR3 extends over 13 amino acids. Between the trimmed V and J ends, which lost 6 bases and 3 bases, there was a span of 14 bases. Germline CDR1 SQVTM, CDR2 ANQGSEA. CDR3 in amino acids: CSVAWTVKETQYF. CDR3 coding DNA: TGCAGCGTCGCTTGGACAGTCAAAGAGACCCAGTACTTC.